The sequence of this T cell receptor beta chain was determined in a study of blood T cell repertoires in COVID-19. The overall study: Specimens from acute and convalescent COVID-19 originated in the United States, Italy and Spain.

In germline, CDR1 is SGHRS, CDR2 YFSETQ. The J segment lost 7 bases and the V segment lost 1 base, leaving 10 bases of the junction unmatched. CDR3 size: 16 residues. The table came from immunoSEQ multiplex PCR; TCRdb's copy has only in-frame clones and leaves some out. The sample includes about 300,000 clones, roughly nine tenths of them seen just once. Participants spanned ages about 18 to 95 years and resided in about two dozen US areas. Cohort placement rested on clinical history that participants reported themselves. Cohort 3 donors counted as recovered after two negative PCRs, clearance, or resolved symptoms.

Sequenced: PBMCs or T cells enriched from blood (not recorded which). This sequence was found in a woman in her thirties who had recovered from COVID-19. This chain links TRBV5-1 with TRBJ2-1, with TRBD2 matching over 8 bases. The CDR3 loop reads CASSLLSGGGKNEQFF. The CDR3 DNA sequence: TGCGCCAGCAGCTTGTTATCGGGCGGGGGGAAGAATGAGCAGTTCTTC.